This T cell receptor (beta chain) came from a study of brain T cells in children with intractable seizures. As for this clone: Antigen unknown.

Only cases whose brain tissue showed the highest T cell transcript signatures were sequenced. Before surgery, patients took at least one anti-epileptic drug. Findings and limits, study-wide: Clones missing pre-surgery may reflect undersampling of that blood sample.

Some clones are missing from TCRdb's copy, which holds only in-frame ones; the method was immunoSEQ multiplex PCR. The profile covers 110,000 or so clones, with 85% to 95% appearing a single time and about 4% taken by the ten largest. The origin of this receptor is a boy younger than two with hemimegalencephaly and intractable seizures. Source: peripheral blood, taken at surgery.

The CDR3: CASSIGPGLNGEAFF. CDR3 nucleotides: TGTGCCAGTAGTATAGGTCCAGGGCTGAACGGTGAAGCTTTCTTT. The chain has TRBV19 and TRBJ1-1; D might be TRBD1 (5 bases). The CDR3 has 15 amino acids. Germline V lookup: CDR1 LNHDA, CDR2 SQIVND (reference sequence). The V and J ends lost 1 base and 7 bases respectively, with 16 bases between them.